Shown below are 8 T cell receptor beta chains from a single sample sequenced in a study of cytomegalovirus exposure and HLA in healthy donors (dated by TCRdb to about 2017). Libraries were made using the immunoSEQ multiplex PCR assay. The immuneACCESS repertoire file appears here via TCRdb, limited to in-frame rearrangements. These files lack a portion of the clones; in checked studies, under half of the deficit traces to unresolved V genes, and the cause of the others is not known. The sample table holds about 170,000 clones, of which 65% to 90% were seen once. The ten largest clones take up around 2% of the sample. What was sequenced was PBMCs. The origin of the receptors is a woman between 18 and 30 years old in good health and CMV-seronegative.

This clone was seen only a few times. J is TRBJ2-1 and V is TRBV6-5; the D gene is possibly TRBD2 (5 bases). Germline-derived CDR1 and CDR2 are MNHEY and SVGAGI. The CDR3 consists of 13 residues. Trimming pared 6 bases from V and 12 bases from J, leaving 18 bases between. DNA of the CDR3: TGTGCCAGCAGCCCCGGAGAGCGGATAGGGCAGTTCTTC. It is translated as CASSPGERIGQFF.

The chain employs TRBV4-3 and TRBJ1-2; 7 bases are shared with TRBD1. With 2 bases clipped from V and 5 bases from J, the junction kept 8 bases outside the gene matches. Per the germline V gene, CDR1 is LGHNA and CDR2 is YSLEER. The CDR3 runs 15 residues. The CDR3 is CASSQHSGTAYGYTF. The CDR3 DNA sequence: TGCGCCAGCAGCCAACATTCCGGGACAGCTTATGGCTACACCTTC.

This sequence joins TRBV6-1 and TRBJ2-5; 9 bases fit TRBD1. CDR1 is MNHNS, CDR2 SASEGT, per germline. The CDR3 spans 14 residues. J gave up 3 bases and V 5 bases, and 4 bases lay outside the gene matches. The chain's CDR3 is CASSTGGVKETQYF. The CDR3 DNA reads as TGTGCCAGCAGTACAGGGGGCGTAAAAGAGACCCAGTACTTC.

The rearrangement links TRBV5-4 to TRBJ1-6, with D possibly being TRBD1 (5 bases). CDR3 length equals 17 residues. CDR1 SGHNT and CDR2 YYREEE come from the germline V gene (reference sequence). The ends were cut back, 0 bases at V and 4 bases at J, with 14 bases in the middle. This chain's CDR3 is CASSLEDKATYNSPLHF. CDR3 coding DNA: TGTGCCAGCAGCTTGGAGGACAAAGCCACGTATAATTCACCCCTCCACTTT. The complete variable domain, with remaining parts taken from reference TRBV5-4 and TRBJ1-6, reads ETGVTQSPTHLIKTRGQQVTLRCSSQSGHNTVSWYQQALGQGPQFIFQYYREEENGRGNFPPRFSGLQFPNYSSELNVNALELDDSALYLCASSLEDKATYNSPLHFGNGTRLTVT.

In its sample, this clone was seen once. V is TRBV4-2 and J is TRBJ2-5; 14 nucleotides agree with TRBD2. This CDR3 is built from 16 residues. Losses at the gene ends were 4 bases for V and 2 bases for J; bases not matched to a gene: 3. The germline V gene has CDR1 LGHNA and CDR2 YNFKEQ. The CDR3 DNA reads TGTGCCAGCAGCCCCAGACTAGCGGGAGGGCAAGAGACCCAGTACTTC. This sequence encodes CASSPRLAGGQETQYF.

The chain carries TRBV9 and TRBJ1-4, with D maybe TRBD1 (5 bases). Germline assignment: CDR1 SGDLS and CDR2 YYNGEE. This CDR3 contains 15 residues. With 2 bases removed from V and 4 bases from J, the gap between germline ends came to 12 bases. CDR3 sequence reads: CASSVGTGDNEKLFF. In DNA, the CDR3 is TGTGCCAGCAGCGTGGGGACGGGAGATAATGAAAAACTGTTTTTT.

This chain joins TRBV27 and TRBJ1-4; 7 bases fit TRBD1. Germline assignment: CDR1 MNHEY and CDR2 SMNVEV (reference sequence). This CDR3 is 15 amino acids long. V gave up 4 bases and J gave up 6 bases; unmatched junction bases: 8. The CDR3 reads CASSYAPGGHEKLFF. The DNA for the CDR3 is TGTGCCAGCAGTTACGCCCCAGGGGGTCATGAAAAACTGTTTTTT.

With respect to this clone: Other nucleotide sequences from this sample produce the same CDR3. The chain employs TRBV7-9 and TRBJ1-2; 11 positions agree with TRBD1. Germline values: CDR1 SEHNR, CDR2 FQNEAQ (reference sequence). The CDR3 runs 14 residues. V was pared by 5 bases and J by 4 bases, with 3 bases of the junction left unmatched. This CDR3 is CASSRGQGAYGYTF. The DNA of the CDR3 is TGTGCCAGCAGCCGTGGACAGGGGGCCTATGGCTACACCTTC.